This TCR beta chain comes out of a study of low-dose radiotherapy and immunotherapy resistance in tumors. Study overall: On a schedule of every two weeks, intravenous cyclophosphamide at a dose of 200 mg/m2 was delivered one day before each radiation and immunotherapy administration.

V was trimmed by 4 bases and J by 3 bases, leaving 13 bases between them. The CDR3 length is 14 residues. Priming of first-strand cDNA relied on TRAV- and TRBV-specific primers (covering alpha and beta chains). A roughly 20-cycle PCR with a constant-region primer and V-primer adapter amplified TCRs. A single record per CDR3 protein comes from TCRdb applying MiXCR to the reads. The data show 35,000 to 50,000 distinct CDR3 sequences, roughly 30% seen once. Stated time point: before trial treatment. This clonotype showed up many times. The sample in question was PBMCs, obtained before treatment. The clonotype comes from a male donor with gallbladder cancer. The genes are TRBV12-3 or TRBV12-4 and TRBJ2-7, with D possibly being TRBD1 (6 bases). DNA of the CDR3: TGTGCCAGCAGTTCAACAGGGAAGCTCTACGAGCAGTACTTC. This gives the protein CASSSTGKLYEQYF.